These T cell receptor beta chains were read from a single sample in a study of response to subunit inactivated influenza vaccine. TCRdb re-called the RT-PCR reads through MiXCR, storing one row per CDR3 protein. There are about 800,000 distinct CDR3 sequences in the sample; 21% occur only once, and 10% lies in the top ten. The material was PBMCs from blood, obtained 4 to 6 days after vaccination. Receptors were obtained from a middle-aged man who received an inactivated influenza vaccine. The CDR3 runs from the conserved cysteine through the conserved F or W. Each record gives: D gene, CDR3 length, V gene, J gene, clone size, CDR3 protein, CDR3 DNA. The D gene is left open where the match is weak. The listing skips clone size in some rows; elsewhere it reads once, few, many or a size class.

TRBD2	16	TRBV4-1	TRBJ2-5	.	CASSQVLAGGQETQYF	TGCGCCAGCAGCCAAGTTCTGGCCGGGGGGCAAGAGACCCAGTACTTC
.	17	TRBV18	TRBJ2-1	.	CASSSLPGPSIYNEQFF	TGTGCCAGCTCATCACTCCCGGGACCCTCAATCTACAATGAGCAGTTCTTC
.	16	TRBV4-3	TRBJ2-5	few	CASSQDIRGYQETQYF	TGCGCCAGCAGCCAAGATATACGAGGGTACCAAGAGACCCAGTACTTC
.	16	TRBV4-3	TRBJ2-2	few	CASSLGSPEGTGELFF	TGCGCCAGCAGCCTGGGGAGCCCCGAGGGAACCGGGGAGCTGTTTTTT
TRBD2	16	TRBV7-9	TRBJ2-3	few	CASILPSASGTDTQYF	TGTGCCAGCATCCTACCTTCGGCTAGCGGAACAGATACGCAGTATTTT
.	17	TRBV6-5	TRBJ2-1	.	CASSYSSSRLPYNEQFF	TGTGCCAGCAGTTACTCGAGTAGTAGACTCCCTTACAATGAGCAGTTCTTC
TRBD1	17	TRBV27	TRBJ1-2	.	CASSLRQQGADNYGYTF	TGTGCCAGCAGTTTAAGGCAGCAGGGGGCAGATAACTATGGCTACACCTTC
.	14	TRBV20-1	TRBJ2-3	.	CSAPTAGLPDTQYF	TGCAGTGCTCCGACAGCGGGTTTGCCAGATACGCAGTATTTT
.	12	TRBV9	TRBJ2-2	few	CASSGLPGELFF	TGTGCCAGCAGCGGACTCCCCGGGGAGCTGTTTTTT
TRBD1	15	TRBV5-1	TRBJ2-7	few	CASSTDRGRYYEQYF	TGCGCCAGCAGTACGGACAGGGGGCGATACTACGAGCAGTACTTC
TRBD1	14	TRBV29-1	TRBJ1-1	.	CSVELRQGLTEAFF	TGCAGCGTTGAGCTCCGACAGGGGCTCACTGAAGCTTTCTTT
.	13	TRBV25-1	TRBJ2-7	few	CASCGDPPYEQYF	TGTGCCAGTTGTGGGGACCCTCCCTACGAGCAGTACTTC
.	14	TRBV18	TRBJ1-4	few	CASSPFATNEKLFF	TGTGCCAGCTCACCGTTTGCAACTAATGAAAAACTGTTTTTT
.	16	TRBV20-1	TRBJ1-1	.	CSARDKPQRLNTEAFF	TGCAGTGCTAGAGATAAACCCCAGCGACTGAACACTGAAGCTTTCTTT
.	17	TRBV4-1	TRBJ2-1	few	CASSHPQDGSSYNEQFF	TGCGCCAGCAGCCACCCCCAGGACGGGAGCTCCTACAATGAGCAGTTCTTC
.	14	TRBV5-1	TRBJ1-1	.	CASSLRYGTTEAFF	TGCGCCAGCAGCCTCCGTTACGGGACCACTGAAGCTTTCTTT
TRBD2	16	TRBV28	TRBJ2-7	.	CASSRILAVETYEQYF	TGTGCCAGCAGCCGCATACTAGCGGTAGAAACCTACGAGCAGTACTTC
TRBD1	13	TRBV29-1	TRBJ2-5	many	CSVRTGGLGTQYF	TGCAGCGTTCGGACAGGGGGATTAGGGACCCAGTACTTC
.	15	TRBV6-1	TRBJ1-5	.	CASSQDRYRIQPQHF	TGTGCCAGCAGTCAAGACAGGTATCGTATCCAGCCCCAGCATTTT
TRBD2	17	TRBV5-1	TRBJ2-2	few	CASSLGLLADNTGELFF	TGCGCCAGCAGCTTGGGTCTACTAGCGGATAACACCGGGGAGCTGTTTTTT
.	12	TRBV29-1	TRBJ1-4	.	CSTRDLNEKLFF	TGCAGCACCAGGGACTTGAATGAAAAACTGTTTTTT
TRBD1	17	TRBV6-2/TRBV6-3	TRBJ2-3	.	CASSYSFRGRGTDTQYF	TGTGCCAGCAGTTACTCCTTCAGGGGGCGCGGCACAGATACGCAGTATTTT
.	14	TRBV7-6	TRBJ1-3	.	CASSSQASGNTIYF	TGTGCCAGCAGCTCGCAGGCCTCTGGAAACACCATATATTTT
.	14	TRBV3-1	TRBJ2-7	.	CASSPGVSTYEQYF	TGTGCCAGCAGCCCCGGGGTTTCTACCTACGAGCAGTACTTC
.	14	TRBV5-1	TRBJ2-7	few	CASRTGHTDYEQYF	TGCGCCAGCAGAACGGGACACACCGACTACGAGCAGTACTTC
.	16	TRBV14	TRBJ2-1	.	CASSLNLITSYNEQFF	TGTGCCAGCAGCTTGAATTTAATAACTAGTTACAATGAGCAGTTCTTC
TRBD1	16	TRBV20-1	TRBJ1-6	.	CSARDRDRVYNSPLHF	TGCAGTGCTAGAGATCGGGACAGGGTCTATAATTCACCCCTCCACTTT
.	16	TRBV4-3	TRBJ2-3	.	CASSQEFLRGADTQYF	TGCGCCAGCAGCCAAGAATTTCTTAGGGGGGCAGATACGCAGTATTTT
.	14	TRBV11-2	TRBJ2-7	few	CASSAALIPYEQYF	TGTGCCAGCAGCGCAGCTTTGATACCCTACGAGCAGTACTTC
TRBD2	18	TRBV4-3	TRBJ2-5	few	CASSQDGGAGGVEETQYF	TGCGCCAGCAGCCAAGATGGGGGAGCGGGGGGCGTGGAAGAGACCCAGTACTTC
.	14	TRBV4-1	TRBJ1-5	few	CASSPDSTQQPQHF	TGCGCCAGCAGCCCGGACAGCACCCAACAGCCCCAGCATTTT
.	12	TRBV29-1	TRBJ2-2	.	CSVKRSTGELFF	TGCAGCGTGAAAAGGAGCACCGGGGAGCTGTTTTTT
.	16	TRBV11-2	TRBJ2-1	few	CASSLVRWGSYNEQFF	TGTGCCAGCAGCTTAGTTCGATGGGGGTCCTACAATGAGCAGTTCTTC
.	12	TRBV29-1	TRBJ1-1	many	CSGVTGNTEAFF	TGCAGCGGTGTGACAGGGAACACTGAAGCTTTCTTT
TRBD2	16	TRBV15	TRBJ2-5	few	CATSRDPLAGKETQYF	TGTGCCACCAGCAGAGACCCCTTAGCGGGGAAGGAGACCCAGTACTTC
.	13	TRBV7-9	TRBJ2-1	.	CASSFGYPPEQFF	TGTGCCAGCAGCTTCGGTTACCCCCCTGAGCAGTTCTTC
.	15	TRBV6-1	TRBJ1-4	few	CASRRAQGFGEKLFF	TGTGCCAGCAGGCGTGCACAGGGATTCGGTGAAAAACTGTTTTTT